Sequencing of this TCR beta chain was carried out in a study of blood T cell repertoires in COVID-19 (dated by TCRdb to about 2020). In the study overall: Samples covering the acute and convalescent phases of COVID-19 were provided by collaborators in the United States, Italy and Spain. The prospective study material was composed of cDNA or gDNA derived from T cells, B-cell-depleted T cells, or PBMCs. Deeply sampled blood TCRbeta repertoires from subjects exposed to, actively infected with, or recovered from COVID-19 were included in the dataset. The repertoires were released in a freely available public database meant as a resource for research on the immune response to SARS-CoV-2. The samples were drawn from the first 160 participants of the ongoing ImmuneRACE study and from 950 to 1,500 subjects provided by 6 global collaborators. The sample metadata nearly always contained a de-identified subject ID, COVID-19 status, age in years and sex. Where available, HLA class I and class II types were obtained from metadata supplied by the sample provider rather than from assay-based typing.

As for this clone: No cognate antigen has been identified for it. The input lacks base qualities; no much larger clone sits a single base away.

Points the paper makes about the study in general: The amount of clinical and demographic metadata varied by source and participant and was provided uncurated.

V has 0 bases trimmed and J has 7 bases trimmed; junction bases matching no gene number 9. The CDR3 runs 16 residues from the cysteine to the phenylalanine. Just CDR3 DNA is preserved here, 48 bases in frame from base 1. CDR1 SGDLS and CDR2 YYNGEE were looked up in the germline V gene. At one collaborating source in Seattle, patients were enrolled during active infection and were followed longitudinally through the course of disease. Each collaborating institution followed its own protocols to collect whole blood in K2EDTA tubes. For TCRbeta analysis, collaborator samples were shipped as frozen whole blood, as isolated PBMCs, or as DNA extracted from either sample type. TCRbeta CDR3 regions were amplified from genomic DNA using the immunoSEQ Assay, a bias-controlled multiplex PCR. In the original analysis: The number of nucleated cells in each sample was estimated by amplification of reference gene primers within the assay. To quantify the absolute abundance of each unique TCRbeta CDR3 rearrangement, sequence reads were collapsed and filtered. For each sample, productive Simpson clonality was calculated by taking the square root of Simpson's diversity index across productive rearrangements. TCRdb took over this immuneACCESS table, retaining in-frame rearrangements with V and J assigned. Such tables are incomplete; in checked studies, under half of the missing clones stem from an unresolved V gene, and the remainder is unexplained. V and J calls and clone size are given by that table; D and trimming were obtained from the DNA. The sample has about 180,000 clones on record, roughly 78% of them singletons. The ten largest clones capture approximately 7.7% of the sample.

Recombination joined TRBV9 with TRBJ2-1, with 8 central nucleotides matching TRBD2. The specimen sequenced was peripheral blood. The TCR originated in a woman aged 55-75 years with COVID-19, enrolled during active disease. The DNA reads TGTGCCAGCAGCGTAGAAGGCGGGAGGCCGGAGAATGAGCAGTTCTTC. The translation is CASSVEGGRPENEQFF.